A single sample is the source of the 6 T cell receptor beta chains below, sequenced in a study of shared clonotypes between healthy human individuals (dated by TCRdb to the early 2020s). The library relied on the immunoSEQ multiplex PCR assay. The table comes from immuneACCESS by way of TCRdb, which keeps in-frame sequences with V and J called. Part of the clones is missing from these tables; in studies checked, under half for an unresolved V gene and the rest for unknown reasons. Here the sample has 2 million to 2.5 million clones; approximately 95% occur a single time. Jointly, the top ten make up about 0.39% of the sample. Specimen: naive CD4+ T cells from PBMCs. The cell subset or site label of this sample denotes: CD45RA+ positively selected. These receptors were obtained from a man in his late teens or twenties in good health. Some clones in this sample may be carry-over from other donors' samples.

The V and J genes are TRBV7-9 and TRBJ1-1; D may be TRBD1 (6 bases). This CDR3 contains 17 residues. Germline values: CDR1 SEHNR, CDR2 FQNEAQ (reference sequence). V lost 0 bases to trimming and J lost 5 bases, with 19 bases between them. Here the CDR3 DNA reads TGTGCCAGCAGCTTAGCTTCGAAGGGGGGGCTGAGGACTGAAGCTTTCTTT. This translates into CASSLASKGGLRTEAFF.

CDR3 DNA sequence: TGTGCCAGCAGCTTGGGTCCGGGACTATGGAGCGCAGGGGTCCACGAGCAGTACTTC. It encodes CASSLGPGLWSAGVHEQYF. The J gene is TRBJ2-7, the V gene TRBV5-6, with D perhaps matching TRBD2 (7 bases). Trimming took 0 bases from V and 5 from J, leaving 27 bases between them. The CDR3 extends over 19 amino acids. CDR1 is SGHDT, CDR2 YYEEEE, per germline.

The genes are TRBV7-2 and TRBJ1-2; 9 nucleotides agree with TRBD1. The germline CDR1 and CDR2 sequences are SGHTA and FQGNSA. The CDR3 spans 17 residues. Unmatched junction bases numbered 10, after V lost 1 base and J lost 4 bases. The CDR3 DNA reads as TGTGCCAGCAGCTTAGATCCACAGGGGGCTGAGGTCTATGGCTACACCTTC. It specifies CASSLDPQGAEVYGYTF.

The chain has TRBV5-4 and TRBJ2-3; D is ambiguous. The germline V gene has CDR1 SGHNT and CDR2 YYREEE (reference sequence). This CDR3 spans 13 amino acids. Trimming pared 3 bases from V and 2 bases from J, leaving 7 bases between. CDR3 nucleotides: TGTGCCAGCAGCTCCCTCCCCACAGATACGCAGTATTTT. This codes for CASSSLPTDTQYF.

The rearrangement joins TRBV5-1 to TRBJ2-5; 9 bases fit TRBD2. The V segment lost 0 bases and the J segment 5 bases; nucleotides outside the gene matches: 5. Germline CDR1 and CDR2: SGHRS and YFSETQ. This CDR3 comprises 15 residues. The CDR3 DNA reads as TGCGCCAGCAGCTTGGCGGCGGGAGGGGTGGAGACCCAGTACTTC. Amino acids: CASSLAAGGVETQYF.

V and J are TRBV6-5 and TRBJ2-2; possibly TRBD1 for D (6 bases). CDR3 length: 14 residues. Trimming removed 6 bases at V and 6 bases at J, with 14 bases between. CDR1 and CDR2 from the germline V gene are MNHEY and SVGAGI. CDR3 nucleotides: TGTGCCAGCAGCCTAAACAGGGTAGCCGGGGAGCTGTTTTTT. The encoded protein is CASSLNRVAGELFF.